This T cell receptor beta chain derives from a study of cytomegalovirus exposure and HLA in healthy donors. Study as a whole: Early on, a data release was issued that held some 91 million unique TCRs from HLA-typed donors.

Healthy bone marrow donors made up the donor group. Nominally healthy donors were sampled, though unrecorded immune exposures were likely. Researchers ran the PCR with 60 Vbeta and 13 Jbeta primers. Repertoires were generated with immunoSEQ multiplex PCR, while TCRdb's copy carries only in-frame clones and drops some. Of some 150,000 clones detected, over 60% appear once; the ten largest clones hold roughly 1.6%. The germline V gene has CDR1 SQVTM and CDR2 ANQGSEA. The CDR3 is 14 residues long. With 4 bases removed from V and 4 bases from J, the gap between germline ends came to 16 bases. The specimen sequenced was PBMCs. This chain joins TRBV29-1 and TRBJ1-2; D possibly corresponds to TRBD1 (6 bases). This sequence originates from a female donor in good health and CMV-seronegative. In DNA form, the CDR3 reads TGCAGCGTTGTGGCCAGGGGAGTAAGCTATGGCTACACCTTC. This codes for CSVVARGVSYGYTF. Supplemented by reference TRBV29-1 and TRBJ1-2, the full variable domain reads SAVISQKPSRDICQRGTSLTIQCQVDSQVTMMFWYRQQPGQSLTLIATANQGSEATYESGFVIDKFPISRPNLTFSTLTVSNMSPEDSSIYLCSVVARGVSYGYTFGSGTRLTVV.